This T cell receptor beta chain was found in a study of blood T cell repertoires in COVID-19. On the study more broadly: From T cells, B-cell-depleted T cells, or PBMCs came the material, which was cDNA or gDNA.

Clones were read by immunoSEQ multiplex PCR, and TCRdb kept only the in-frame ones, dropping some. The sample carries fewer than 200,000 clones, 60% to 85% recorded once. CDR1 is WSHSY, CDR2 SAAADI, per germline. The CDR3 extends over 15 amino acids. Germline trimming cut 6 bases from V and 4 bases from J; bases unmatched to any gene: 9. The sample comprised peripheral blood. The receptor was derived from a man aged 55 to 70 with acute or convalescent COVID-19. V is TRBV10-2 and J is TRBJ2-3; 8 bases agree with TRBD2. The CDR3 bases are TGCGCCAGCAGAACCGCGGGGGGTCGGGCAGATACGCAGTATTTT. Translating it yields CASRTAGGRADTQYF.